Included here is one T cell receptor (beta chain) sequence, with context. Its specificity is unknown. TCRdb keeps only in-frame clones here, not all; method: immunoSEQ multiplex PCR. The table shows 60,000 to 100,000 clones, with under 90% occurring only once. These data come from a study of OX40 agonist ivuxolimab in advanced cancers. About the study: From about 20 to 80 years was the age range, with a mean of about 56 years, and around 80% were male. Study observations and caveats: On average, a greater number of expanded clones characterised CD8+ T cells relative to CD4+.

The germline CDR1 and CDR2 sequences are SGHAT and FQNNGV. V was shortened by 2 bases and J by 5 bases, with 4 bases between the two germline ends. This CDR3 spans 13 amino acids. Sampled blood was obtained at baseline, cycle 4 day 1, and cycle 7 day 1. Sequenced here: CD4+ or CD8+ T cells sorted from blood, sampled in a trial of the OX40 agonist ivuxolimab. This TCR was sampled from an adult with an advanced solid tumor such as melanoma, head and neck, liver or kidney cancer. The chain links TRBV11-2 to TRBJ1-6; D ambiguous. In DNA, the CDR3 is TGTGCCAGCAGCTTATCCGATAATTCACCCCTCCACTTT. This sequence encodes CASSLSDNSPLHF.